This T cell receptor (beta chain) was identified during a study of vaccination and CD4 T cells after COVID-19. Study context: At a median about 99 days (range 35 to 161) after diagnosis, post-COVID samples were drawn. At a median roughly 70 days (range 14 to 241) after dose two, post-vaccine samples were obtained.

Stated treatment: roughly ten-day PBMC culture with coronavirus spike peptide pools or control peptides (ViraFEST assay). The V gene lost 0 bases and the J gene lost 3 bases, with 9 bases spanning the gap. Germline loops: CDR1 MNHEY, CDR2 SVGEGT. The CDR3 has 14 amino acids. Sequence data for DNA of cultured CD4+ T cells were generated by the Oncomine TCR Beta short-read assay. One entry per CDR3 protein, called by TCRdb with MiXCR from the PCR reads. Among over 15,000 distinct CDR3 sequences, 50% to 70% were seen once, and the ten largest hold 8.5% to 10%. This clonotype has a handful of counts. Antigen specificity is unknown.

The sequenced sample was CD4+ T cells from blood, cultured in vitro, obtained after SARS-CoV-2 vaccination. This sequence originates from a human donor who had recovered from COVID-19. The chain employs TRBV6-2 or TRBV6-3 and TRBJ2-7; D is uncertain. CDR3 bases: TGTGCCAGCAGTTACTCAGGACGGCACTACGAGCAGTACTTC. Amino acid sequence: CASSYSGRHYEQYF.